The 29 T cell receptor beta chains listed next were all sequenced from one sample in a study of human T cells and chemical hapten exposure. As for time point: healthy volunteer bleed at 2 weeks. The authors extracted total RNA from unfractionated whole blood. TCRdb re-called the RACE reads with MiXCR, one entry per CDR3 protein. This sample has about 41,000 distinct CDR3 sequences, with 3.5% to 4.5% found just once. The sample was whole blood. The receptor set was obtained from a human donor in good health. Some clones in this sample may be carry-over from other donors' samples.

This clonotype was seen repeatedly, ten times or more. This chain uses TRBV10-3 with TRBJ2-1; the D gene could be TRBD1 or TRBD2 (6 bases each). V lost 2 bases, J lost 6 bases, and 11 bases lay in between. Germline V gives CDR1 ENHRY, CDR2 SYGVKD. The CDR3 is 14 residues long. CDR3 protein: CAISEEGGGNEQFF. The CDR3 DNA reads TGTGCCATCAGTGAGGAAGGAGGGGGCAATGAGCAGTTCTTC.

This clonotype was detected a few times. CDR3 bases: TGTGCCAGCAGCGGTGGGACTAGCGGGAGTTATACGCAGTATTTT. The encoded protein is CASSGGTSGSYTQYF. The chain links TRBV9 to TRBJ2-3; the match to TRBD2 covers 14 bases. CDR3 length equals 15 residues. Germline V gene lookup returns CDR1 SGDLS and CDR2 YYNGEE. The trim removed 3 bases at V and 7 bases at J, leaving 4 bases unmatched.

This clonotype was seen many times. This chain joins TRBV11-2 and TRBJ2-7, with D hard to call. The V gene's germline CDR1 is SGHAT and CDR2 FQNNGV. V was cut by 3 bases and J by 4 bases, with 13 bases left in between. CDR3 length equals 14 residues. The CDR3 loop reads CASSFGPSPYEQYF. DNA of the CDR3: TGTGCCAGCAGCTTCGGACCTAGTCCATACGAGCAGTACTTC.

This clonotype was seen repeatedly, ten times or more. This chain joins TRBV6-1 and TRBJ2-3; D remains ambiguous. The germline V gene encodes CDR1 MNHNS and CDR2 SASEGT. The CDR3 totals 14 residues. Trimming cost V 1 base and J 3 bases, with 8 bases left between them. The CDR3 nucleotides read TGTGCCAGCAGTGAAGGGAGTATTACAGATACGCAGTATTTT. Protein product: CASSEGSITDTQYF.

This chain connects TRBV9 to TRBJ1-5; tentatively, D is TRBD1 (6 bases). Per the germline V gene, CDR1 is SGDLS and CDR2 is YYNGEE. This CDR3 comprises 16 residues. Trimming shortened V by 4 bases and J by 1 base, and 15 bases separated the two germline ends. CDR3 in amino acids: CASSLSLQGSNQPQHF. CDR3 nucleotide sequence: TGTGCCAGCAGCCTATCTTTACAGGGAAGCAATCAGCCCCAGCATTTT.

This clonotype was seen repeatedly, ten times or more. The chain links TRBV28 to TRBJ1-5, with 8 bases matching TRBD1. Trimming removed 7 bases from V and 7 bases from J; junction bases left unmatched: 6. CDR1 MDHEN and CDR2 SYDVKM come from the germline V gene. The CDR3 runs to 13 residues. CDR3 in DNA: TGTGCCAGCACCCGACAGGGGCTGCAGCCCCAGCATTTT. The encoded protein is CASTRQGLQPQHF.

Points on this clonotype: It may be a read error: a sequence one base away is much more abundant. The chain carries TRBV28 and TRBJ1-5, with D uncertain. CDR1 and CDR2 (germline): MDHEN, SYDVKM. Deletions cut 6 bases from V and 4 bases from J, with 13 bases between. This CDR3 comprises 14 residues. The CDR3 region has the DNA TGTGCCAGCAGCCTCAGAATAAGAAATCAGCCCCAGCATTTT. This codes for CASSLRIRNQPQHF.

In this sample, this clonotype turned up many times. V and J are TRBV30 and TRBJ2-1; tentative D call: TRBD2 (5 bases). This CDR3 is 14 amino acids long. CDR1 and CDR2 (germline): GTSNPN, SVGIG (reference sequence). V was trimmed by 1 base and J by 9 bases, leaving 16 bases between them. The CDR3 sequence: CAWSGSGISGEQFF. As DNA, the CDR3 is TGTGCCTGGAGTGGATCGGGGATTTCTGGTGAGCAGTTCTTC.

This clonotype was observed at least ten times. V is TRBV24-1 and J is TRBJ2-3, with 11 bases aligning to TRBD2. This CDR3 has 15 amino acids. Germline CDR1 reads KGHDR; CDR2 reads SFDVKD. With 4 bases clipped from V and 4 bases from J, the junction kept 3 bases outside the gene matches. The CDR3, as DNA: TGTGCCACCAGTGACCCACTAGCGGGAGCAGATACGCAGTATTTT. Protein: CATSDPLAGADTQYF.

This clonotype occurred many times. The chain uses TRBV28 and TRBJ1-4; D not certain. Trimming cost V 7 bases and J 2 bases, with 8 bases left between them. The CDR3 loop spans 13 amino acids. CDR1 MDHEN and CDR2 SYDVKM come from the germline V gene. DNA for the CDR3: TGTGCCAGCAAAGGAGGGACTAATGAAAAACTGTTTTTT. This sequence encodes CASKGGTNEKLFF.

The chain recombines TRBV3-1 with TRBJ2-1; 8 bases are a match to TRBD2. CDR1 is LGHDT and CDR2 is YNNKEL in the germline V gene (reference sequence). This CDR3 comprises 16 residues. The V gene end was trimmed by 4 bases and the J gene end by 6 bases; junction bases not matched to a gene: 11. For the CDR3, the DNA is TGTGCCAGCAGCCCCGGGACTAGACAAATAAGCAATGAGCAGTTCTTC. This gives the protein CASSPGTRQISNEQFF.

This clonotype was detected many times. The V gene is TRBV5-6, the J gene TRBJ2-6, with D tentatively TRBD1 (6 bases). CDR3 length equals 16 residues. The V gene's germline CDR1 is SGHDT and CDR2 YYEEEE. Trimming cost V 3 bases and J 0 bases, with 10 bases left between them. The CDR3 loop is CASSSTGRSGANVLTF. The DNA of the CDR3 is TGTGCCAGCAGCTCGACAGGCCGCTCTGGGGCCAACGTCCTGACTTTC.

This clonotype was found many times. The genes are TRBV20-1 and TRBJ1-1; tentative D call: TRBD1 (5 bases). This CDR3 comprises 12 residues. Trimming removed 8 bases at V and 5 bases at J, with 15 bases between. CDR1 is DFQATT and CDR2 is SNEGSKA in the germline V gene (reference sequence). This chain's CDR3 is CSSLVGATEAFF. The DNA of the CDR3 is TGCAGTTCCCTGGTTGGGGCGACTGAAGCTTTCTTT.

V usage is TRBV10-3 and J usage is TRBJ2-3; 7 bases fit TRBD1. V lost 6 bases and J lost 3; bases outside the gene matches: 15. CDR1 and CDR2 from the germline V gene are ENHRY and SYGVKD. This CDR3 spans 17 amino acids. CDR3 in amino acids: CAISDAKGALLTDTQYF. CDR3 coding DNA: TGTGCCATCAGCGACGCGAAGGGGGCCCTGCTGACAGATACGCAGTATTTT.

This clonotype was observed a handful of times. The gene calls are TRBV11-2 and TRBJ2-1; TRBD2 matches 9 bases. The V gene end was trimmed by 0 bases and the J gene end by 1 base; junction bases not matched to a gene: 4. The CDR3 extends over 17 amino acids. The germline V gene has CDR1 SGHAT and CDR2 FQNNGV. The CDR3 DNA sequence: TGTGCCAGCAGCTTAGAATTCAGCGGGAGGTCCTACAATGAGCAGTTCTTC. Its protein is CASSLEFSGRSYNEQFF.

This clonotype has a count of ten or more. This chain joins TRBV11-3 and TRBJ2-7; 9 bases align to TRBD2. The CDR3 contains 16 residues. With V trimmed by 0 bases and J by 2 bases, 5 bases remained unmatched. Germline V gene lookup returns CDR1 SGHNT and CDR2 YENEEA. This CDR3 reads CASSLDRSGGPYEQYF. CDR3 nucleotides: TGTGCCAGCAGCTTAGATCGTAGCGGGGGCCCCTACGAGCAGTACTTC.

The chain carries TRBV10-2 and TRBJ2-3, with TRBD2 matching 10 bases. Germline V gene sequence: CDR1 WSHSY, CDR2 SAAADI. The CDR3 is 17 amino acids. The V and J ends lost 2 bases and 3 bases, in that order; junction bases with no gene match: 8. The CDR3 DNA reads as TGCGCCAGCAGTGAGCAGTTGCTAGCGGGAGAAACAGATACGCAGTATTTT. Translated: CASSEQLLAGETDTQYF.

This clonotype has ten or more counts. The V gene is TRBV20-1, the J gene TRBJ1-6; possibly TRBD1 for D (6 bases). The CDR3 runs to 15 residues. CDR1 and CDR2 from the germline V gene are DFQATT and SNEGSKA (reference sequence). The ends were cut back, 3 bases at V and 9 bases at J, with 18 bases in the middle. The CDR3 region has the DNA TGCAGTGCTAGCCCCAACCGGGACAAGTCTTCACCCCTCCACTTT. This codes for CSASPNRDKSSPLHF.

This clonotype was recorded many times. The chain recombines TRBV13 with TRBJ2-1, with D possibly being TRBD1 or TRBD2 (5 bases each). Germline V gives CDR1 PRHDT, CDR2 FYEKMQ (reference sequence). The CDR3 is 15 amino acids. V shed 6 bases and J shed 7 bases, with 19 bases lying between them. CDR3 coding DNA: TGTGCCAGCAGGGGGGACCGGGACCTTTCAAATGAGCAGTTCTTC. It specifies CASRGDRDLSNEQFF.

This clonotype was counted many times. The CDR3: CASSQDQGQGGATNEKLFF. CDR3 DNA sequence: TGCGCCAGCAGCCAAGATCAAGGACAGGGGGGTGCAACTAATGAAAAACTGTTTTTT. The chain employs TRBV4-1 and TRBJ1-4; 10 bases match TRBD1. The CDR3 is made up of 19 amino acids. Germline V lookup: CDR1 MGHRA, CDR2 YSYEKL. With 0 bases clipped from V and 0 bases from J, the junction kept 7 bases outside the gene matches.

This clonotype occurred a few times. The chain combines TRBV30 with TRBJ2-1, with 13 bases lining up with TRBD2. CDR3 length equals 14 residues. From germline, CDR1 is GTSNPN and CDR2 SVGIG (reference sequence). V was clipped by 3 bases and J by 7 bases; unmatched bases: 3. The CDR3 nucleotides read TGTGCCTGGAGCGGGACTAGCGGGAAGAATGAGCAGTTCTTC. This translates into CAWSGTSGKNEQFF.

This clonotype was detected ten times or more. V usage is TRBV5-6 and J usage is TRBJ2-6, with D possibly TRBD1 on 5 matching bases. Germline V gene lookup returns CDR1 SGHDT and CDR2 YYEEEE. Deletions cut 4 bases from V and 4 bases from J, with 18 bases between. This CDR3 comprises 17 residues. CDR3 protein: CASSQYSRVQGANVLTF. Here the CDR3 DNA reads TGTGCCAGCAGCCAGTACTCCAGGGTACAAGGGGCCAACGTCCTGACTTTC.

This clonotype showed up many times. This sequence joins TRBV9 and TRBJ1-3; D is undetermined. This CDR3 comprises 13 residues. Germline CDR1 reads SGDLS; CDR2 reads YYNGEE. The ends were cut back, 4 bases at V and 8 bases at J, with 13 bases in the middle. CDR3 loop: CASSSGLRDTIYF. The CDR3 DNA reads TGTGCCAGCAGCTCAGGACTGCGGGACACCATATATTTT.

This sequence joins TRBV9 and TRBJ1-3; D uncertain. Trimming left V 4 bases short and J 0 bases short, with 14 bases between. Germline lookup yields CDR1 SGDLS and CDR2 YYNGEE. This CDR3 has 16 amino acids. The CDR3 DNA reads TGTGCCAGCAGCCCGATTGTGGATGACTCTGGAAACACCATATATTTT. Encoded protein: CASSPIVDDSGNTIYF.

The chain recombines TRBV24-1 with TRBJ2-1, with D possibly TRBD2 on 5 matching bases. V was clipped by 9 bases and J by 4 bases, with 15 bases between them. This CDR3 has 14 residues. Per the germline V gene, CDR1 is KGHDR and CDR2 is SFDVKD. CDR3 residues: CATASGIGYNEQFF. In DNA, the CDR3 is TGTGCCACCGCAAGCGGAATAGGTTACAATGAGCAGTTCTTC.

This clonotype occurred many times. V and J are TRBV7-9 and TRBJ2-5, with 7 bases identical to TRBD2. This CDR3 has 14 residues. V was clipped by 5 bases and J by 5 bases; unmatched bases: 8. Germline CDR1 and CDR2: SEHNR and FQNEAQ (reference sequence). The CDR3 reads CASSPGGREETQYF. CDR3 DNA sequence: TGTGCCAGCAGCCCCGGCGGGAGAGAGGAGACCCAGTACTTC.

The chain links TRBV3-1 to TRBJ2-1, with a weak D call TRBD2 (7 bases). The CDR3 is made up of 15 amino acids. The ends were cut back, 4 bases at V and 3 bases at J, with 13 bases in the middle. Germline CDR1 LGHDT, CDR2 YNNKEL (reference sequence). CDR3 sequence (DNA): TGTGCCAGCAGCCCCGAGGGGGGGGACTACAATGAGCAGTTCTTC. This sequence encodes CASSPEGGDYNEQFF.

This clonotype was found many times. V gene TRBV7-3 combines with J gene TRBJ2-1, with 9 bases matching TRBD2. V trimming: 5 bases; J trimming: 5 bases; junction bases outside the gene matches: 4. The V gene's germline CDR1 is SGHTA and CDR2 FQGTGA. The CDR3 is 14 amino acids. The CDR3 protein is CASSPSSGDNEQFF. CDR3 nucleotides: TGTGCCAGCAGCCCGTCTAGCGGGGACAATGAGCAGTTCTTC.

This chain joins TRBV29-1 and TRBJ1-2; TRBD1 might be the D (5 bases). V was clipped by 8 bases and J by 8 bases, with 15 bases between them. This CDR3 has 11 residues. The germline V gene has CDR1 SQVTM and CDR2 ANQGSEA. The DNA for the CDR3 is TGCAGCTTCGTCATGGGGGTGGGCTACACCTTC. It codes for CSFVMGVGYTF.